This T cell receptor beta chain appears in the sequencing data of a study of blood T cell repertoires in COVID-19. Study as a whole: COVID-19 samples, acute and convalescent, were from the United States, Italy and Spain. The cDNA or gDNA used as material had been derived from T cells, B-cell-depleted T cells, or PBMCs.

The CDR3 consists of 12 residues. The ends lost 6 bases at V and 7 bases at J; junction bases unmatched: 5. CDR1 MNHEY and CDR2 SMNVEV come from the germline V gene (reference sequence). TCRdb's copy holds only in-frame clones and misses some; the assay was immunoSEQ multiplex PCR. The repertoire holds over 600,000 clones, around 89% seen once, with 0.2% to 0.3% in the top ten. Sequences were obtained from peripheral blood. This sequence joins TRBV27 and TRBJ1-2, with 7 bases fitting TRBD1. The source is a woman under 30 with acute or convalescent COVID-19. The CDR3 sequence is CASRPNRGGYTF. CDR3 nucleotide sequence: TGTGCCAGCAGACCCAACAGGGGTGGCTACACCTTC.